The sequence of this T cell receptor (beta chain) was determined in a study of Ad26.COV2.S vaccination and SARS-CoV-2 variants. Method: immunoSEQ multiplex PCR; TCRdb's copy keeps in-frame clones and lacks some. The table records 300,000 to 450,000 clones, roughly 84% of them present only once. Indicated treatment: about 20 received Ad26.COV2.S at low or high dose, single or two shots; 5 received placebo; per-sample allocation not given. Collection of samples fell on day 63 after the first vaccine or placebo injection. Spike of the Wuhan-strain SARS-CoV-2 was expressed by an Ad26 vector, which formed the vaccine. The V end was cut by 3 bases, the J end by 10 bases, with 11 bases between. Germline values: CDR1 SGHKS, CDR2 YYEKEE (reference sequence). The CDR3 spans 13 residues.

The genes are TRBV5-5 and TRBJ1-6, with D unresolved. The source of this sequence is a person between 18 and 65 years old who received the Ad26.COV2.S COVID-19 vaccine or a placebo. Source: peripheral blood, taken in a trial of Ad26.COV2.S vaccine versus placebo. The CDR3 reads CASSSQSSSPLHF. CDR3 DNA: TGTGCCAGCAGCTCCCAGAGCAGCTCACCCCTCCACTTT.